A selection of T cell receptor beta chains follows, all from one sample in a study of beta chain features in type 1 diabetes. Using immunoSEQ multiplex PCR, the repertoire was profiled, and TCRdb retains in-frame clones only, with some absent. The data contain hundreds of thousands of clones, around 15% of them seen just once; the ten biggest clones take up under 0.095%. Material for sequencing was naive CD4+ T cells from blood. These receptors all come from a man younger than 35 in good health. Each CDR3 is given with its conserved first and last residue. Fields, in order: J gene, clone size, D gene, V gene, CDR3 DNA, CDR3 protein. D genes are given only for firm matches. Part of the rows lack a size; the others show once, few, many or a class for expanded clones.

TRBJ2-3	few	-	TRBV4-3	TGCGCCAGCAGCCTCATAACAGGAATAGGCACAGATACGCAGTATTTT	CASSLITGIGTDTQYF
TRBJ1-2	-	-	TRBV25-1	TGTGCCAGCAGTGAATACAGGACGTGGGGCTACACCTTC	CASSEYRTWGYTF
TRBJ2-1	-	TRBD2	TRBV5-1	TGCGCCAGCAGCTTGCCCACTAGCGGGTGGAACAATGAGCAGTTCTTC	CASSLPTSGWNNEQFF
TRBJ1-1	few	-	TRBV2	TGTGCCAGTGAGGTGAACACTGAAGCTTTCTTT	CASEVNTEAFF
TRBJ2-1	-	-	TRBV4-3	TGCGCCAGCAGCCAAGTTGGGGGGAGCAGGGTGGGGGTTAGTGAGCAGTTCTTC	CASSQVGGSRVGVSEQFF
TRBJ2-5	few	-	TRBV29-1	TGCAGCGTTGAAAAAGAGACCCAGTACTTC	CSVEKETQYF
TRBJ2-7	-	TRBD1	TRBV28	TGTGCCAGCATAACAGGGGGCTCTCGGGAGCAGTACTTC	CASITGGSREQYF
TRBJ1-2	-	-	TRBV29-1	TGCAGCGTTGAGGGGCAGGGTGTTGGCTACACCTTC	CSVEGQGVGYTF
TRBJ2-7	-	-	TRBV4-1	TGCGCCAGCAGCCCCTTAACAGGGATCGAGCAGTACTTC	CASSPLTGIEQYF
TRBJ2-7	-	TRBD2	TRBV5-4	TGTGCCAGCAGCGGCGCACTAGCGGGAGACGCGATCTACGAGCAGTACTTC	CASSGALAGDAIYEQYF
TRBJ2-5	few	-	TRBV18	TGTGCCAGCTCACCTGGCCTCCAAGAGACCCAGTACTTC	CASSPGLQETQYF
TRBJ2-1	few	-	TRBV4-1	TGCGCCAGCAGCCAAGTTACCCGACGGCTTTCCTCCTACAATGAGCAGTTCTTC	CASSQVTRRLSSYNEQFF
TRBJ1-2	-	-	TRBV28	TGTGCCAGCAGTTCGGTTTCCGTCACAGCTAACTATGGCTACACCTTC	CASSSVSVTANYGYTF
TRBJ2-7	once	-	TRBV6-6	TGTGTCAGCAGTTACTTAAGCGAGCAGTACTTC	CVSSYLSEQYF
TRBJ2-2	-	-	TRBV28	TGTGCCAGCAGTTTAGTGAACCGGGAGCTGTTTTTT	CASSLVNRELFF
TRBJ2-7	-	TRBD1	TRBV28	TGTGCCAGCAGGATCCTTGGCCCACAGGGGCTCGAGCAGTACTTC	CASRILGPQGLEQYF
TRBJ2-7	once	TRBD2	TRBV4-3	TGCGCCAGCAGCCAAGACCCACGCGGGAGTAGCTACGAGCAGTACTTC	CASSQDPRGSSYEQYF
TRBJ1-1	few	TRBD1	TRBV7-9	TGTGCCAGCAGCTCGCGACAGGGGCGGAACACTGAAGCTTTCTTT	CASSSRQGRNTEAFF
TRBJ2-5	-	-	TRBV15	TGTGCCACCAGCAGAGCTGTCCAAGAGACCCAGTACTTC	CATSRAVQETQYF
TRBJ1-1	-	-	TRBV19	TGTGCCAGTAGTATACGGGGGAACACTGAAGCTTTCTTT	CASSIRGNTEAFF
TRBJ2-6	few	TRBD2	TRBV4-3	TGCGCCAGCAGCCAAGACGGGGGGGCCTCTGGGGCCAACGTCCTGACTTTC	CASSQDGGASGANVLTF
TRBJ1-4	-	-	TRBV5-5	TGTGCCAGCAGCTTGGCAGGCGGGGCGGCTAATGAAAAACTGTTTTTT	CASSLAGGAANEKLFF
TRBJ2-5	-	-	TRBV27	TGTGCCAGCATCCCCCACGGGGGTTCCCCAGAGACCCAGTACTTC	CASIPHGGSPETQYF
TRBJ1-1	-	-	TRBV4-3	TGCGCCAGCAGCCAAGCTCGAGCGTGGGGGACGAACCCGCTCGGCCTCTACACTGAAGCTTTCTTT	CASSQARAWGTNPLGLYTEAFF
TRBJ2-1	-	TRBD1	TRBV30	TGTGCCTGGAGTGCGGACAGGGTGTACAATGAGCAGTTCTTC	CAWSADRVYNEQFF
TRBJ2-1	-	TRBD2	TRBV12-5	TGTGCTAGTGGTTTGGTGCTAGCGGGGGGGCAACCACCATCGGAGTTCTTC	CASGLVLAGGQPPSEFF
TRBJ2-3	few	TRBD2	TRBV11-3	TGTGCCAGCAGCGCGGGACTAGCGGGTGATACGCAGTATTTT	CASSAGLAGDTQYF
TRBJ1-5	few	TRBD1	TRBV5-6	TGTGCCAGCAGCTTGTTTAAGGGGGCGGGTAGCAATCAGCCCCAGCATTTT	CASSLFKGAGSNQPQHF
TRBJ2-1	-	TRBD2	TRBV6-5	TGTGCCAGCAGTTACAGGTCAGTCGGGAGGTATGAGCAGTTCTTC	CASSYRSVGRYEQFF
TRBJ2-7	few	TRBD2	TRBV4-2	TGTGCCAGCAGCCAAGATTGGCTAGCGGGGGTGCACGAGCAGTACTTC	CASSQDWLAGVHEQYF
TRBJ1-2	-	-	TRBV16	TGTGCCAGCAGCCAATTTGATGGCTACACCTTC	CASSQFDGYTF
TRBJ1-1	once	-	TRBV5-1	TGCGCCAGCAGCGAGAACGGAATGAACACTGAAGCTTTCTTT	CASSENGMNTEAFF
TRBJ1-3	few	-	TRBV29-1	TGCAGCGTTTGGACCTCTGGAAACACCATATATTTT	CSVWTSGNTIYF
TRBJ2-5	-	-	TRBV5-4	TGTGCCAGCAGCTTGGGGAGCAGACAAGAGACCCAGTACTTC	CASSLGSRQETQYF
TRBJ2-7	-	-	TRBV6-5	TGTGCCAGCAGTTACTCGAGATTAACGCGTTCGAGCGAGCAGTACTTC	CASSYSRLTRSSEQYF
TRBJ2-1	few	TRBD2	TRBV5-1	TGCGCCAGCAGCTTGGTCCCCTCCCGGGAGGGCCTAAATGAGCAGTTCTTC	CASSLVPSREGLNEQFF
TRBJ1-5	-	-	TRBV19	TGTGCCAGTAGTATAAGTCAGGGGTATAATCAGCCCCAGCATTTT	CASSISQGYNQPQHF
TRBJ1-4	-	TRBD1	TRBV10-3	TGTGCCATCAGGCCAGGGGGCGTCCTTAATGAAAAACTGTTTTTT	CAIRPGGVLNEKLFF
TRBJ2-7	-	TRBD1	TRBV7-9	TGTGCCAGCAGCCCTAGGGACAGCCAGTACTTC	CASSPRDSQYF
TRBJ1-6	few	TRBD1	TRBV30	TGTGCCTGGCAGGGGGTGTTAAATTCACCCCTCCACTTT	CAWQGVLNSPLHF
TRBJ2-6	many	-	TRBV10-3	TGTGCCATAGACTCTGGGGCCAACGTCCTGACTTTC	CAIDSGANVLTF
TRBJ1-2	-	-	TRBV10-3	TGTGCCATCAGCGGGACCGCGGTGGGCTACACCTTC	CAISGTAVGYTF
TRBJ1-1	-	-	TRBV4-3	TGCGCCAGCAGCCCAACTTGGAACACTGAAGCTTTCTTT	CASSPTWNTEAFF
TRBJ1-2	-	TRBD1	TRBV28	TGTGCCAGCAGTTTGGGACAGGGGGTTTATGGCTACACCTTC	CASSLGQGVYGYTF
TRBJ2-5	few	-	TRBV18	TGTGCCAGCTCACAGTTTGTACAGGCTCAGTACCAAGAGACCCAGTACTTC	CASSQFVQAQYQETQYF
TRBJ1-2	few	TRBD1	TRBV2	TGTGCCAGCAGTGAGGGGACAGGGCTGAACTATGGCTACACCTTC	CASSEGTGLNYGYTF
TRBJ1-4	few	TRBD1	TRBV6-1	TGTGCCAGCACCCTGGGACAGGAAAAACTGTTTTTT	CASTLGQEKLFF
TRBJ1-1	-	-	TRBV9	TGTGCCAGCAGGGAACAGCCAAACACTGAAGCTTTCTTT	CASREQPNTEAFF
TRBJ2-1	-	TRBD1	TRBV7-9	TGTGCCAGCAGCTTCGGACAGGGGGCAAATGAGCAGTTCTTC	CASSFGQGANEQFF
TRBJ1-4	-	-	TRBV27	TGTGCCAGCAGTTTTAGGGAAACTAATGAAAAACTGTTTTTT	CASSFRETNEKLFF
TRBJ2-4	-	TRBD1	TRBV5-5	TGTGCCAGCAGCTTGGCGGACAGGGCGACCAAAAACATTCAGTACTTC	CASSLADRATKNIQYF
TRBJ1-2	-	TRBD1	TRBV7-3	TGTGCCAGCAGCTTAACGACAGGGGTTGGTGGCTACACCTTC	CASSLTTGVGGYTF